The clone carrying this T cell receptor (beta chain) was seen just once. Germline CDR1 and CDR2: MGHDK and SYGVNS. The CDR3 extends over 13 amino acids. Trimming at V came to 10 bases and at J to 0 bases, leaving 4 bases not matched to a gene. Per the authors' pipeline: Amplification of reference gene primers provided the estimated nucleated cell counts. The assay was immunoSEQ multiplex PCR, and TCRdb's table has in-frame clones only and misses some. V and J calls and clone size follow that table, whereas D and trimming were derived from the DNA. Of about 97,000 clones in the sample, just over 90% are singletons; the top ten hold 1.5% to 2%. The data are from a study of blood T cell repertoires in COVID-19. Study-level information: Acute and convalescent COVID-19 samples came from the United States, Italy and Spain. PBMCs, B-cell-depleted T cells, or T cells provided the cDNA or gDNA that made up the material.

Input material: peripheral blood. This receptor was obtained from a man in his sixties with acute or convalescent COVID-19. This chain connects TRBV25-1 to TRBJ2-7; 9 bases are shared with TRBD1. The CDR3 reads CATRDRVSYEQYF. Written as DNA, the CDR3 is TGTGCCACCCGGGACAGGGTCTCCTACGAGCAGTACTTC.